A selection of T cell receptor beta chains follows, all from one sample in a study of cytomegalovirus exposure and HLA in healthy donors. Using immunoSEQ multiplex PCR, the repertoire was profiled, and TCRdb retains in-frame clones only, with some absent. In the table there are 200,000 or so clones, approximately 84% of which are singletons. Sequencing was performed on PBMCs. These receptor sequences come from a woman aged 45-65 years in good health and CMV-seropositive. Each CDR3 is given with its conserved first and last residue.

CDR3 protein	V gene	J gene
CASSLAPSSTDTQYF	TRBV7-7	TRBJ2-3
CASSLGGLGTQYF	TRBV5-6	TRBJ2-5
CASSPRSVSSYNEQFF	TRBV7-6	TRBJ2-1
CASSSQRTNEKLFF	TRBV5-6	TRBJ1-4
CSSSLRQDNSPLHF	TRBV7-9	TRBJ1-6
CASSSRTSGGLGETQYF	TRBV5-1	TRBJ2-5
CASSPGTGNQPQHF	TRBV4-3	TRBJ1-5
CASSLQGAGETQYF	TRBV11-2	TRBJ2-5
CASKGGYGYEQYF	TRBV27	TRBJ2-7
CASNRDSMANTEAFF	TRBV2	TRBJ1-1
CASSLSRGADTEAFF	TRBV5-6	TRBJ1-1
CASSPAGPGELFF	TRBV7-2	TRBJ2-2
CASSVRDRDYGYTF	TRBV4-1	TRBJ1-2
CASTDSPSGANVLTF	TRBV6-5	TRBJ2-6
CASSQGSSTDTQYF	TRBV28	TRBJ2-3
CATKRLAGSIPSTDTQYF	TRBV27	TRBJ2-3
CASSQRVTSGVSTDTQYF	TRBV7-2	TRBJ2-3
CASSQEGPSSGSHGGELFF	TRBV4-2	TRBJ2-2
CASSPQGGRVAGELFF	TRBV2	TRBJ2-2
CASSYTTGLNEQFF	TRBV7-3	TRBJ2-1
CASSVGGRTNEKLFF	TRBV9	TRBJ1-4
CASSLGSLAGPETQYF	TRBV11-3	TRBJ2-5
CASSYTHPPETQYF	TRBV6-5	TRBJ2-5
CASSYYRGSYNSPLHF	TRBV7-9	TRBJ1-6
CASSPGHVDTQYF	TRBV5-6	TRBJ2-3
CASSYSYRGSYNEQFF	TRBV6-5	TRBJ2-1
CASSMGQVGYNEQFF	TRBV19	TRBJ2-1
CASSYSRGEHTDTQYF	TRBV6-6	TRBJ2-3
CASSPGTGNEKLFF	TRBV7-7	TRBJ1-4
CASSRPTRDRVEQYF	TRBV4-1	TRBJ2-7
CASSPQSGSDTQYF	TRBV9	TRBJ2-3
CASSTNYFYEQYF	TRBV7-2	TRBJ2-7
CASSQERDSQGYGYTF	TRBV4-1	TRBJ1-2
CASSQNRHAERGGDTQYF	TRBV4-2	TRBJ2-3
CASSLQGKETQYF	TRBV7-2	TRBJ2-5
CASRQDRVPNQPQHF	TRBV2	TRBJ1-5
CASSGPAGGSTEAFF	TRBV6-1	TRBJ1-1
CASSVPQSVNTEAFF	TRBV7-8	TRBJ1-1
CSVEDGTANQQYF	TRBV29-1	TRBJ2-7
CASRRQGADGYTF	TRBV2	TRBJ1-2
CASSPEQTSYEQYF	TRBV18	TRBJ2-7
CASSYFPDSGANVLTF	TRBV6-5	TRBJ2-6
CASSESSVGTDTQYF	TRBV10-1	TRBJ2-3
CASSYKTGVYEQYF	TRBV6-6	TRBJ2-7
CASKIQGTARGEAFF	TRBV19	TRBJ1-1
CASSQEQGAGELFF	TRBV2	TRBJ2-2
CASSVVGELDEQYF	TRBV9	.
CASSFDRGNYEQYF	TRBV5-4	TRBJ2-7
CASSFRGGARTDTQYF	TRBV4-1	TRBJ2-3
CASSQRQGSYEQYF	TRBV7-6	.
CASSFGDRGTYEQYF	TRBV7-9	TRBJ2-7
CASSFLTGGVSSYNEQFF	TRBV5-8	TRBJ2-1
CASSTRGGSTDTQYF	TRBV7-3	TRBJ2-3
CASSLNLLETQYF	TRBV11-2	TRBJ2-5